These T cell receptor beta chains were read from a single sample in a study of T cell responses to AZD1222 COVID-19 vaccine. Profiled with immunoSEQ multiplex PCR; TCRdb holds only in-frame clones, not every one. The table has roughly 51,000 clones, roughly 90% seen once. Sequenced material: peripheral blood, taken 28 days after the second AZD1222 dose. Receptors originate from an adult who received the AZD1222 COVID-19 vaccine. The CDR3 runs from the conserved cysteine through the conserved F or W. D genes are given only for firm matches. A clone size is listed for some rows: how often the clone was seen (once, few, many), or a class if it is expanded.

>TRBD2|-|TRBJ2-1|TRBV7-9
CASSRTSGYNEQFF
TGTGCCAGCAGCCGGACTAGCGGTTACAATGAGCAGTTCTTC
>-|medium-sized|TRBJ2-2|TRBV24-1
CATGTLGGGNTGELFF
TGTGCCACCGGAACCCTCGGCGGCGGGAACACCGGGGAGCTGTTTTTT
>-|-|TRBJ1-2|TRBV11-2
CASSSPRGGMNYGYTF
TGTGCCAGCAGCTCACCCCGGGGGGGGATGAACTATGGCTACACCTTC
>-|-|TRBJ1-2|TRBV5-5
CASSRDGVYGYTF
TGTGCCAGCAGCCGGGACGGGGTATATGGCTACACCTTC
>-|-|TRBJ1-2|TRBV5-1
CASSTSTNYGYTF
TGCGCCAGCAGCACCTCAACGAACTATGGCTACACCTTC
>TRBD1|-|TRBJ2-7|TRBV27
CASSLGGTGGSEQYF
TGTGCCAGCAGTTTAGGGGGGACAGGAGGCTCCGAGCAGTACTTC
>TRBD1|-|TRBJ1-2|TRBV5-5
CASSLEDWDRNGYTF
TGTGCCAGCAGCTTAGAGGATTGGGACAGAAATGGCTACACCTTC
>-|few|TRBJ2-1|TRBV7-2
CASSLGPGTGEQFF
TGTGCCAGCAGCTTAGGACCCGGTACCGGTGAGCAGTTCTTC
>-|once|TRBJ2-5|TRBV6-5
CASSFQPNGETQYF
TGTGCCAGCAGTTTCCAACCAAACGGGGAGACCCAGTACTTC
>-|-|TRBJ1-4|TRBV12-3/TRBV12-4
CASSLVSNRLFF
TGTGCCAGCAGTTTAGTGAGTAACAGACTGTTTTTT
>TRBD1|-|TRBJ1-1|TRBV19
CASSSYSQGGNTEAFF
TGTGCCAGTAGTAGCTACTCACAGGGGGGGAACACTGAAGCTTTCTTT
>TRBD2|-|TRBJ2-3|TRBV28
CASSRRGGLDTQYF
TGTGCCAGCAGCCGTCGGGGGGGCTTAGATACGCAGTATTTT
>-|-|TRBJ1-1|TRBV6-5
CASSLRTEAFF
TGTGCCAGCAGCTTAAGAACTGAAGCTTTCTTT
>-|-|TRBJ2-6|TRBV3-1/TRBV3-2
CASSQESPLYRAGANVLTF
TGTGCCAGCAGCCAAGAGAGCCCCCTCTACAGGGCTGGGGCCAACGTCCTGACTTTC
>TRBD2|-|TRBJ2-1|TRBV5-1
CASSITPSGSSYNEQFF
TGCGCCAGCAGCATCACTCCTAGCGGCAGCTCCTACAATGAGCAGTTCTTC
>-|-|TRBJ1-1|TRBV3-1/TRBV3-2
CACSPHHMNTEAFF
TGTGCCTGCAGCCCCCACCACATGAACACTGAAGCTTTCTTT
>TRBD1|once|TRBJ2-2|TRBV5-1
CASSPRTGGLIAGELFF
TGCGCCAGCAGCCCCCGGACAGGGGGTTTAATTGCCGGGGAGCTGTTTTTT
>-|-|TRBJ1-2|TRBV7-3
CASSLSAQARKGNGYTF
TGTGCCAGCAGCTTATCCGCTCAGGCCCGGAAAGGTAATGGCTACACCTTC
>TRBD1|-|TRBJ1-2|TRBV14
CASSRDRVFGGYTF
TGTGCCAGCAGCCGGGACAGGGTATTTGGTGGCTACACCTTC
>TRBD2|-|TRBJ2-3|TRBV5-1
CASSFRLAEHTDTQYF
TGCGCCAGCAGCTTCCGGCTAGCGGAACACACAGATACGCAGTATTTT
>TRBD1|-|TRBJ2-1|TRBV29-1
CSGPGQGLDEQFF
TGCAGCGGCCCGGGACAGGGCTTGGATGAGCAGTTCTTC
>-|-|TRBJ2-2|TRBV24-1
CATSEDTNTGELFF
TGTGCCACCAGTGAGGACACCAACACCGGGGAGCTGTTTTTT
>-|-|TRBJ2-1|TRBV27
CASSGPLESDEQFF
TGTGCCAGCAGCGGTCCCCTCGAGAGCGATGAGCAGTTCTTC
>-|few|TRBJ1-4|TRBV11-2
CASSNRVNEKLFF
TGTGCCAGCAGCAACAGGGTTAATGAAAAACTGTTTTTT
>-|-|TRBJ1-1|TRBV11-1
CASSFQGGLDEAFF
TGTGCCAGCAGCTTCCAGGGTGGGCTGGATGAAGCTTTCTTT
>-|-|TRBJ1-4|TRBV11-2
CASRPFATNEKLFF
TGTGCCAGCAGACCGTTCGCAACTAATGAAAAACTGTTTTTT
>TRBD1|-|TRBJ1-2|TRBV10-2
CASSEPGQGPYGYTF
TGCGCCAGCAGTGAGCCGGGACAGGGTCCCTATGGCTACACCTTC
>-|-|TRBJ2-1|TRBV5-5
CASSLGLAVSSEQFF
TGTGCCAGCAGCTTGGGGCTAGCTGTAAGCAGTGAGCAGTTCTTC
>-|-|TRBJ1-5|TRBV30
CAWSVGVSSSNQPQHF
TGTGCCTGGAGTGTAGGGGTCAGCTCAAGCAATCAGCCCCAGCATTTT
>TRBD1|-|TRBJ1-1|TRBV7-9
CASSLAQGAGTEAFF
TGTGCCAGCAGCTTAGCGCAGGGGGCGGGCACTGAAGCTTTCTTT
>TRBD2|-|TRBJ2-6|TRBV10-1
CASSGEGSGANVLTF
TGCGCCAGCAGTGGGGAGGGCTCTGGGGCCAACGTCCTGACTTTC
>TRBD2|-|TRBJ2-7|TRBV6-5
CASRKPGGGEYEQYF
TGTGCCAGCAGGAAGCCGGGAGGGGGAGAGTACGAGCAGTACTTC
>TRBD2|few|TRBJ2-2|TRBV19
CASSISGRALIGELFF
TGTGCCAGTAGTATTAGCGGGAGGGCGTTAATCGGGGAGCTGTTTTTT
>TRBD1|-|TRBJ1-1|TRBV10-3
CATGTVFEAFF
TGTGCCACAGGGACAGTCTTTGAAGCTTTCTTT
>-|-|TRBJ1-2|TRBV29-1
CSSSRAEGYTF
TGCAGCTCCTCAAGGGCTGAAGGCTACACCTTC
>-|-|TRBJ1-1|TRBV2
CASSEWTLETEAFF
TGTGCCAGCAGTGAATGGACACTTGAGACGGAAGCTTTCTTT
>TRBD2|once|TRBJ2-3|TRBV3-1/TRBV3-2
CASRRIAGGYAQYF
TGTGCCAGCCGACGAATAGCGGGAGGTTATGCGCAGTATTTT
>-|-|TRBJ2-6|TRBV6-4
CASSEIPRSSGANVLTF
TGTGCCAGCAGTGAGATACCACGGAGCTCTGGGGCCAACGTCCTGACTTTC
>-|-|TRBJ2-1|TRBV4-1
CASSRWGGGRNEQFF
TGCGCCAGCAGCCGCTGGGGAGGTGGGAGGAATGAGCAGTTCTTC
>-|-|TRBJ1-3|TRBV11-3
CASSFFSGGGNTIYF
TGTGCCAGCAGCTTCTTCTCCGGCGGTGGAAACACCATATATTTT
>-|-|TRBJ1-1|TRBV19
CASSPPAGARTEAFF
TGTGCCAGTAGCCCCCCAGCTGGGGCTCGCACTGAAGCTTTCTTT
>-|-|TRBJ2-3|TRBV5-1
CASSLAFGPTDTQYF
TGCGCCAGCAGCTTGGCCTTCGGCCCAACAGATACGCAGTATTTT
>TRBD1|-|TRBJ2-1|TRBV2
CATSGQGGIFSYNEQFF
TGTGCCACCTCCGGACAGGGGGGGATATTCTCCTACAATGAGCAGTTCTTC
>TRBD2|once|TRBJ2-7|TRBV6-5
CASSQGGKGEQYF
TGTGCCAGCTCCCAGGGAGGGAAGGGCGAGCAGTACTTC
>-|-|TRBJ2-3|TRBV6-2/TRBV6-3
CASSNNRALSDTQYF
TGTGCCAGCAGCAATAACAGAGCGTTATCAGATACGCAGTATTTT
>-|-|TRBJ2-3|TRBV19
CASSIAGSTDTQYF
TGTGCCAGTAGTATAGCGGGAAGCACAGATACGCAGTATTTT
>TRBD2|-|TRBJ2-1|TRBV4-2
CASSQGAGTSGTAEQFF
TGTGCCAGCAGCCAAGGGGCCGGGACTAGCGGGACGGCTGAGCAGTTCTTC
>-|-|TRBJ2-1|TRBV19
CASSTTRNEQFF
TGTGCCAGTAGTACTACGAGGAATGAGCAGTTCTTC
>-|-|TRBJ2-5|TRBV7-2
CASSLNPAGRETQYF
TGTGCCAGCAGCCTAAACCCGGCAGGGAGGGAGACCCAGTACTTC
>-|few|TRBJ2-5|TRBV12-3/TRBV12-4
CASSLGQGGTQYF
TGTGCCAGCAGTTTAGGGCAGGGTGGGACCCAGTACTTC